One and the same sample provided the 32 T cell receptor beta chains below, sequenced in a study of persistence of HIV-infected CD4 T cells. Sequencing used immunoSEQ version 4 in survey mode. Profiled with immunoSEQ multiplex PCR; TCRdb holds only in-frame clones, not every one. The sample has about 21,000 clones, around three quarters seen once; the top ten hold under 8%. These receptors' antigens are unknown. Lysates of CMV-infected fibroblasts at approximately 9.6 ug/mL stimulated these cells. Responding CD4+ T cells were sorted by upregulation of both CD40 ligand and CD69. The starting material was CD4+ T cells sorted from PBMCs after roughly 18-hour stimulation, obtained from a patient who received antiretroviral therapy. The receptors were gathered from an adult man with HIV who was CMV-seropositive.

This sequence joins TRBV7-8 and TRBJ1-3, with TRBD1 matching 11 bases. Germline CDR1 is SGHVS and CDR2 is FQNEAQ. CDR3 length: 16 amino acids. With 7 bases clipped from V and 0 bases from J, the junction kept 5 bases outside the gene matches. In DNA, the CDR3 is TGTGCCAGCATGGGACAGGGGGTCTACTCTGGAAACACCATATATTTT. Protein: CASMGQGVYSGNTIYF.

The chain combines TRBV18 with TRBJ2-2; the D gene is possibly TRBD1 (6 bases). The ends were cut back, 3 bases at V and 0 bases at J, with 11 bases in the middle. The CDR3 has 16 amino acids. CDR1 KGHSH and CDR2 LQKENI come from the germline V gene. Here the CDR3 reads CASSPLDSTNTGELFF. The DNA for the CDR3 is TGTGCCAGCTCACCTTTGGACAGTACGAACACCGGGGAGCTGTTTTTT.

The rearrangement joins TRBV14 to TRBJ1-1; 10 nucleotides align to TRBD1. V shed 4 bases, J shed 0 bases, and the junction held 8 bases outside the gene matches. The V gene's germline CDR1 is SGHDN and CDR2 FVKESK. This CDR3 is built from 17 residues. The CDR3 DNA reads as TGTGCCAGCAGCCGCCGGGACAGGGGCTTCTTGAACACTGAAGCTTTCTTT. Protein: CASSRRDRGFLNTEAFF.

The rearrangement links TRBV19 to TRBJ1-6; 7 bases are a match to TRBD1. J was trimmed by 9 bases and V by 0 bases; bases with no gene match: 8. Looked up from germline, CDR1 is LNHDA and CDR2 is SQIVND (reference sequence). The CDR3 contains 16 residues. CDR3 in amino acids: CASSIDTDPGGSPLHF. CDR3 DNA: TGTGCCAGTAGTATAGATACGGATCCAGGGGGTTCACCCCTCCACTTT.

J is TRBJ1-1 and V is TRBV4-1; D is unresolved. V shed 0 bases and J shed 5 bases, with 10 bases lying between them. The CDR3 spans 14 residues. The V gene's germline CDR1 is MGHRA and CDR2 YSYEKL. The CDR3 loop reads CASSQDIQDTEAFF. DNA for the CDR3: TGCGCCAGCAGCCAAGATATTCAGGATACTGAAGCTTTCTTT.

The J gene is TRBJ2-1, the V gene TRBV10-2; tentative D call: TRBD2 (7 bases). This CDR3 has 14 residues. The V gene's germline CDR1 is WSHSY and CDR2 SAAADI. Trimming took 9 bases from V and 7 from J, leaving 19 bases between them. DNA for the CDR3: TGCGCCAGTTCAGAGAGGGGGGGGGCGAATGAGCAGTTCTTC. Translated, it gives CASSERGGANEQFF.

This clone was seen only a few times. The V and J genes are TRBV2 and TRBJ1-4; D is possibly TRBD1 (5 bases). CDR1 is SNHLY, CDR2 FYNNEI, per germline. The V end lost 5 bases, the J end lost 7 bases, and 14 bases lay between the germline ends. There are 14 residues in the CDR3. The CDR3 DNA reads as TGTGCCAGCAGTCAACAGGAAAGGGGTGAAAAACTGTTTTTT. Protein product: CASSQQERGEKLFF.

The chain employs TRBV5-4 and TRBJ2-2, with D perhaps matching TRBD1 (5 bases). CDR3 size: 15 residues. The V end was cut by 2 bases, the J end by 0 bases, with 8 bases between. Germline V gives CDR1 SGHNT, CDR2 YYREEE (reference sequence). CDR3 amino acids: CASSLGVSNTGELFF. The CDR3 DNA is TGTGCCAGCAGCTTAGGGGTGTCGAACACCGGGGAGCTGTTTTTT. The whole variable domain, remainder taken from reference TRBV5-4 and TRBJ2-2, is ETGVTQSPTHLIKTRGQQVTLRCSSQSGHNTVSWYQQALGQGPQFIFQYYREEENGRGNFPPRFSGLQFPNYSSELNVNALELDDSALYLCASSLGVSNTGELFFGEGSRLTVL.

This rearrangement joins TRBV27 to TRBJ1-1; 9 positions agree with TRBD1. CDR3 length equals 16 residues. With 5 bases clipped from V and 3 bases from J, the junction kept 10 bases outside the gene matches. The V gene's germline CDR1 is MNHEY and CDR2 SMNVEV (reference sequence). The DNA of the CDR3 is TGTGCCAGCAGTCCGAACAGGGGGCTAGGGTACACTGAAGCTTTCTTT. Translating it yields CASSPNRGLGYTEAFF.

This clone was observed once. The chain joins TRBV5-1 to TRBJ2-7; a weak D match, TRBD1 (6 bases). The CDR3 extends over 13 amino acids. Per germline, CDR1 SGHRS and CDR2 YFSETQ. V lost 3 bases and J 1 base, leaving 8 bases between the germline ends. The CDR3 sequence is CASSSGQSYEQYF. CDR3 sequence (DNA): TGCGCCAGCAGCTCCGGACAGTCCTACGAGCAGTACTTC.

The genes are TRBV2 and TRBJ1-1; a weak D match, TRBD1 (6 bases). Germline CDR1 reads SNHLY; CDR2 reads FYNNEI. The CDR3 is made up of 14 amino acids. V was shortened by 8 bases and J by 5 bases, with 18 bases between the two germline ends. CDR3 sequence reads: CASGRDTEGTEAFF. Written as DNA, the CDR3 is TGTGCCAGCGGACGGGACACCGAGGGAACTGAAGCTTTCTTT.

In this sample, this clone turned up a few times. The rearrangement joins TRBV4-1 to TRBJ2-4, with D possibly matching TRBD2 (5 bases). Germline V gene lookup returns CDR1 MGHRA and CDR2 YSYEKL. This CDR3 contains 15 residues. Trimming shortened V by 4 bases and J by 3 bases, and 13 bases separated the two germline ends. CDR3: CASSPREFGKNIQYF. The CDR3 DNA reads TGCGCCAGCAGCCCGAGGGAATTTGGCAAAAACATTCAGTACTTC.

This clone was detected only a few times. This sequence joins TRBV6-5 and TRBJ2-2, with D tentatively TRBD1 or TRBD2 (6 bases each). The CDR3 consists of 14 residues. In germline, CDR1 is MNHEY, CDR2 SVGAGI. V lost 11 bases and J 4 bases, leaving 17 bases between the germline ends. The CDR3 here is CAGKGEVLTGELFF. In DNA form, the CDR3 reads TGTGCCGGAAAGGGGGAGGTTCTCACCGGGGAGCTGTTTTTT.

This chain connects TRBV19 to TRBJ2-1, with TRBD1 matching over 11 bases. With V trimmed by 5 bases and J by 5 bases, 8 bases remained unmatched. The length of the CDR3 is 16 residues. Germline assignment: CDR1 LNHDA and CDR2 SQIVND (reference sequence). CDR3 DNA: TGTGCCAGTAGTCCCCGGGACAGGGGGACGAACAATGAGCAGTTCTTC. This sequence encodes CASSPRDRGTNNEQFF.

The chain joins TRBV2 to TRBJ2-1; 8 bases match TRBD2. The CDR3 consists of 16 residues. Germline CDR1 and CDR2: SNHLY and FYNNEI. V shed 4 bases, J shed 1 base, and the junction held 6 bases outside the gene matches. CDR3 sequence (DNA): TGTGCCAGCAGTGTAAGCGGGACTAGATCCTACAATGAGCAGTTCTTC. Its protein is CASSVSGTRSYNEQFF.

The chain recombines TRBV6-5 with TRBJ1-5, with D perhaps matching TRBD1 (6 bases). This CDR3 contains 14 residues. Germline CDR1 and CDR2: MNHEY and SVGAGI. Trimming took off 4 bases at V and 6 bases at J, with 13 bases between the two ends. The chain's CDR3 is CASSSQGRGQPQHF. Here the CDR3 DNA reads TGTGCCAGCAGTTCACAGGGAAGGGGTCAGCCCCAGCATTTT.

V usage is TRBV7-8 and J usage is TRBJ1-1; 8 positions match TRBD1. The J segment lost 2 bases and the V segment lost 3 bases, leaving 8 bases of the junction unmatched. Germline V gives CDR1 SGHVS, CDR2 FQNEAQ. CDR3 size: 16 residues. CDR3 sequence reads: CASSFRTGNKNTEAFF. The CDR3 coding sequence is TGTGCCAGCAGCTTCAGGACAGGGAATAAAAACACTGAAGCTTTCTTT.

V and J are TRBV3-1 (or the pseudogene TRBV3-2) and TRBJ1-5; 7 bases align to TRBD1. The CDR3 loop spans 14 amino acids. J lost 7 bases, V lost 5 bases, and 8 bases had no gene match. Germline V lookup: CDR1 LGHDT, CDR2 YNNKEL (reference sequence). CDR3 bases: TGTGCCAGCAGCGATGGGACAGTTTTGCAGCCCCAGCATTTT. Its protein product is CASSDGTVLQPQHF.

A few counts support this clone. The chain is built from TRBV6-6 and TRBJ1-5; possible D gene TRBD1, 6 bases. The germline gives CDR1 MNHNY, CDR2 SVGAGI (reference sequence). The length of the CDR3 is 15 residues. V was trimmed by 4 bases and J by 5 bases, leaving 15 bases between them. CDR3 nucleotide sequence: TGTGCCAGCAGTTCACAGGGTATGGTGGATCAGCCCCAGCATTTT. It is translated as CASSSQGMVDQPQHF.

This chain joins TRBV24-1 and TRBJ2-3, with 10 bases lining up with TRBD2. The CDR3 covers 17 residues. Trimming took 1 base from V and 4 from J; bases not matched to a gene: 7. Germline lookup yields CDR1 KGHDR and CDR2 SFDVKD. CDR3 nucleotide sequence: TGTGCCACCAGTGATTTAAGGAGCGGGGGGGCCCCAGATACGCAGTATTTT. It is translated as CATSDLRSGGAPDTQYF.

In its sample, this clone is medium-sized. V gene TRBV10-3 combines with J gene TRBJ2-2, with 7 bases aligning to TRBD1. Trimming took 7 bases from V and 5 from J; bases not matched to a gene: 7. The germline CDR1 and CDR2 sequences are ENHRY and SYGVKD. CDR3 size: 14 residues. The DNA for the CDR3 is TGTGCCATCAATTCCGGGACAGTGACCGGGGAGCTGTTTTTT. Protein product: CAINSGTVTGELFF.

The chain is built from TRBV28 and TRBJ1-2; 7 bases align to TRBD1. This CDR3 contains 14 residues. V shed 6 bases, J shed 8 bases, and the junction held 12 bases outside the gene matches. Germline loops: CDR1 MDHEN, CDR2 SYDVKM. In nucleotides, the CDR3 is TGTGCCAGCAGCTCTCCTTCGGACAGGTTGGGCTACACCTTC. The encoded protein is CASSSPSDRLGYTF.

The J gene is TRBJ2-6, the V gene TRBV4-1, with D tentatively TRBD1 or TRBD2 (5 bases each). The ends were cut back, 0 bases at V and 5 bases at J, with 8 bases in the middle. Germline assignment: CDR1 MGHRA and CDR2 YSYEKL. The CDR3 extends over 15 amino acids. The CDR3 reads CASSQDGTRANVLTF. CDR3 bases: TGCGCCAGCAGCCAAGATGGGACCCGGGCCAACGTCCTGACTTTC.

This chain links TRBV5-1 with TRBJ2-1; 7 bases line up with TRBD2. Germline V CDR1 and CDR2: SGHRS, YFSETQ. V lost 6 bases, J lost 2 bases, and 8 bases stayed unmatched. The CDR3 sequence is 15 residues long. Written as DNA, the CDR3 is TGCGCCAGCAAAGGAGGCGGGGGTCCCTACAATGAGCAGTTCTTC. Residues: CASKGGGGPYNEQFF.

The chain has TRBV6-1 and TRBJ2-3; D call uncertain. The ends were cut back, 0 bases at V and 7 bases at J, with 17 bases in the middle. Germline V gives CDR1 MNHNS, CDR2 SASEGT. The CDR3 length is 16 residues. CDR3 DNA: TGTGCCAGCAGTGAAGCCCTTACCACGACTTCAAATACGCAGTATTTT. Translating it yields CASSEALTTTSNTQYF.

V usage is TRBV9 and J usage is TRBJ2-1; D possibly corresponds to TRBD2 (6 bases). CDR1 is SGDLS, CDR2 YYNGEE, per germline. The CDR3 has 13 residues. Trimming pared 3 bases from V and 4 bases from J, leaving 8 bases between. This chain's CDR3 is CASSARGYNEQFF. CDR3 in DNA: TGTGCCAGCAGCGCTCGGGGGTACAATGAGCAGTTCTTC.

This clone occurred a few times. The chain links TRBV27 to TRBJ1-3; D remains unclear. The germline gives CDR1 MNHEY, CDR2 SMNVEV (reference sequence). The CDR3 consists of 16 residues. V lost 0 bases and J lost 0, with 9 bases in between. The CDR3 nucleotides are TGTGCCAGCAGTTTATCGAGACCGAGCTCTGGAAACACCATATATTTT. Protein product: CASSLSRPSSGNTIYF.

The chain joins TRBV9 to TRBJ2-1, with D perhaps matching TRBD2 (5 bases). The CDR3 has 15 residues. Germline CDR1 is SGDLS and CDR2 is YYNGEE. V was shortened by 0 bases and J by 1 base, with 8 bases between the two germline ends. The CDR3 protein is CASSVDPGSYNEQFF. DNA for the CDR3: TGTGCCAGCAGCGTAGACCCGGGGTCCTACAATGAGCAGTTCTTC.

The sample holds a few counts of this clone. The gene calls are TRBV27 and TRBJ1-5, with 10 bases identical to TRBD1. Trimming removed 5 bases from V and 6 bases from J; junction bases left unmatched: 7. The germline V gene has CDR1 MNHEY and CDR2 SMNVEV (reference sequence). CDR3 length: 15 amino acids. Written as DNA, the CDR3 is TGTGCCAGCAGTCCGCGACAGGGGGCAGGTCAGCCCCAGCATTTT. Its translation: CASSPRQGAGQPQHF.

V is TRBV10-3 and J is TRBJ2-1; 12 bases agree with TRBD2. Trimming took 5 bases from V and 4 from J; bases not matched to a gene: 9. Germline V gene sequence: CDR1 ENHRY, CDR2 SYGVKD. The CDR3 covers 17 residues. CDR3 sequence (DNA): TGTGCCATCAGTCCCAGGCGACTAGCGGGGGATTACAATGAGCAGTTCTTC. As protein: CAISPRRLAGDYNEQFF.

The chain recombines TRBV28 with TRBJ1-1; a possible D gene is TRBD1 (6 bases). Germline values: CDR1 MDHEN, CDR2 SYDVKM. The CDR3 is 12 amino acids. Trimming pared 5 bases from V and 6 bases from J, leaving 10 bases between. Written as DNA, the CDR3 is TGTGCCAGCAGTAGGGGGGGGGCTGAAGCTTTCTTT. This translates into CASSRGGAEAFF.

The chain joins TRBV5-5 to TRBJ1-1, with unresolved D. Germline V gene sequence: CDR1 SGHKS, CDR2 YYEKEE (reference sequence). Trimming took off 2 bases at V and 3 bases at J, with 8 bases between the two ends. The CDR3 has 13 amino acids. This CDR3 is CASSFVEDTEAFF. The DNA of the CDR3 is TGTGCCAGCAGCTTCGTGGAGGACACTGAAGCTTTCTTT.